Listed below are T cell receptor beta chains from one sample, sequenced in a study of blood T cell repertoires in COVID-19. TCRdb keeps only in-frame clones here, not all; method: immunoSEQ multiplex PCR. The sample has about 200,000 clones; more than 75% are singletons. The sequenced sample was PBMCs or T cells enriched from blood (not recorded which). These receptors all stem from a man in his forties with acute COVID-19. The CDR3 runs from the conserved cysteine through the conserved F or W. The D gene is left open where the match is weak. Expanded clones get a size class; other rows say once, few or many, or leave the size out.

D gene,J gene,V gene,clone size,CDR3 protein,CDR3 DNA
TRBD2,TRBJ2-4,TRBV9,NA,CASSVGGLAGARAKNIQYF,TGTGCCAGCAGCGTAGGCGGTTTAGCGGGAGCTAGGGCCAAAAACATTCAGTACTTC
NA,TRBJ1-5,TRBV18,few,CASSPPRGGSDQPQHF,TGTGCCAGCTCACCACCCAGAGGGGGATCGGATCAGCCCCAGCATTTT
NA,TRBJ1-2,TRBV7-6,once,CASRGGESYGYTF,TGTGCCAGCAGGGGCGGGGAGAGCTATGGCTACACCTTC
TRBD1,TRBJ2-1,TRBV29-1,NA,CSVEDRVSNEQFF,TGCAGCGTTGAGGACAGGGTTTCCAATGAGCAGTTCTTC
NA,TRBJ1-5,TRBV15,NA,CATSRRTVNQPQHF,TGTGCCACCAGCAGAAGGACAGTCAATCAGCCCCAGCATTTT
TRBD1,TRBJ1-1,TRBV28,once,CASSERPRGDTEAFF,TGTGCCAGCAGTGAAAGACCCAGGGGGGACACTGAAGCTTTCTTT
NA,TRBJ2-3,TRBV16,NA,CASSQSNPRDTQYF,TGTGCCAGCAGCCAATCAAACCCGAGAGATACGCAGTATTTT
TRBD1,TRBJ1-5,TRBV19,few,CASSGGRGQGVVDNQPQHF,TGTGCCAGTAGTGGAGGGCGCGGACAGGGGGTTGTGGACAATCAGCCCCAGCATTTT
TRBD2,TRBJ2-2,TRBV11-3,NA,CASRSGTRAGELFF,TGTGCCAGCAGGTCCGGGACTAGAGCCGGGGAGCTGTTTTTT
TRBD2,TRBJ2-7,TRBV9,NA,CASSAFGGYEQYF,TGTGCCAGCAGCGCTTTCGGGGGGTACGAGCAGTACTTC
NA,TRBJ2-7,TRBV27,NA,CASSLPGAYEQYF,TGTGCCAGCAGCCTCCCCGGAGCCTACGAGCAGTACTTC
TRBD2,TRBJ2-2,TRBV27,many,CASSSLAGVLGELFF,TGTGCCAGCAGTTCTCTAGCGGGAGTCCTCGGGGAGCTGTTTTTT
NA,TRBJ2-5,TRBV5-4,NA,CASSWGDEAGETQYF,TGTGCCAGCAGCTGGGGTGACGAGGCGGGCGAGACCCAGTACTTC
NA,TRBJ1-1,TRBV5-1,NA,CASSPQGPMNTEAFF,TGCGCCAGCAGCCCCCAGGGTCCCATGAACACTGAAGCTTTCTTT
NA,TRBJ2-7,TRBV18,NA,CASSVGGQLVGEQYF,TGTGCCAGCTCAGTAGGAGGACAGTTGGTGGGAGAGCAGTACTTC
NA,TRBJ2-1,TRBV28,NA,CASSLQYNEQFF,TGTGCCAGCAGTTTACAGTACAATGAGCAGTTCTTC
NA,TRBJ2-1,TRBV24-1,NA,CATSDAGATRYNEQFF,TGTGCCACCAGTGATGCGGGGGCTACACGTTACAATGAGCAGTTCTTC
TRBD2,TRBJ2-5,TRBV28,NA,CASSLISGSSSAETQYF,TGTGCCAGCAGTTTAATTAGCGGGAGTTCGTCGGCAGAGACCCAGTACTTC
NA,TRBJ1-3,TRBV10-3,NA,CAISELGTSSGNTIYF,TGTGCCATCAGTGAGCTCGGGACATCCTCTGGAAACACCATATATTTT
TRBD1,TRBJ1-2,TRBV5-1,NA,CASSLTPGTGYGYTF,TGCGCCAGCAGCTTGACCCCCGGGACAGGGTACGGCTACACCTTC
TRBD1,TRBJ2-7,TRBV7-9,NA,CASSIPGQTYEQYF,TGTGCCAGCAGCATCCCGGGACAGACCTACGAGCAGTACTTC
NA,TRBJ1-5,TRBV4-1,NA,CASSQEVPYSNQPQHF,TGCGCCAGCAGCCAAGAGGTACCCTATAGCAATCAGCCCCAGCATTTT
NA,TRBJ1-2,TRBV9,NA,CASSVDSLGARGYTF,TGTGCCAGCAGCGTAGACTCCTTGGGGGCGCGAGGCTACACCTTC
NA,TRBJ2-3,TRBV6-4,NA,CASPGYTQYF,TGTGCCAGCCCCGGTTACACGCAGTATTTT
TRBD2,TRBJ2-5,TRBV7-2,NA,CASSLASGSSRTQYF,TGTGCCAGCAGCTTAGCTAGCGGGAGTTCTCGGACCCAGTACTTC
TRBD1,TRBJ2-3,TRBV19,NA,CASSMVTGGSDTQYF,TGTGCCAGTAGTATGGTGACAGGGGGTTCAGATACGCAGTATTTT
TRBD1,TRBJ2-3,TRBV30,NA,CAWSPGQYTDTQYF,TGTGCCTGGAGCCCGGGACAGTACACAGATACGCAGTATTTT
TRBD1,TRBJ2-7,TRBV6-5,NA,CASSYQGQGFSEQYF,TGTGCCAGCAGTTACCAGGGACAGGGGTTTTCGGAGCAGTACTTC
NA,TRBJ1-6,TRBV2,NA,CASSESGVGSPLHF,TGTGCCAGCAGTGAATCCGGAGTCGGGTCACCCCTCCACTTT
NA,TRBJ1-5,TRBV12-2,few,CASRPPPRDNNQPQHF,TGTGCAAGTCGCCCACCACCTCGGGACAACAATCAGCCCCAGCATTTT
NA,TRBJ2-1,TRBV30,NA,CAWSRTTPGEQFF,TGTGCCTGGAGTCGTACTACCCCCGGTGAGCAGTTCTTC
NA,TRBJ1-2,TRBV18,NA,CASSPPVDGYTF,TGTGCCAGCTCACCCCCGGTTGATGGCTACACCTTC
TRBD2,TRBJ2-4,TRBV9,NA,CASSVNLAGVDIQYF,TGTGCCAGCAGCGTCAATCTAGCGGGAGTAGACATTCAGTACTTC
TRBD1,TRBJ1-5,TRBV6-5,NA,CASREERQGNLAQHF,TGTGCCAGCAGAGAGGAGAGACAGGGTAATCTGGCCCAGCATTTT
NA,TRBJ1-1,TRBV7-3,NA,CASSSGGGTEAFF,TGTGCCAGCAGCTCCGGGGGAGGCACTGAAGCTTTCTTT
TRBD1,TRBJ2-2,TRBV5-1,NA,CASRTGGAFGTGELFF,TGCGCCAGCAGGACAGGGGGCGCGTTCGGCACCGGGGAGCTGTTTTTT
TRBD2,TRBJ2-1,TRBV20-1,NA,CSASSGYNEQFF,TGCAGTGCTAGTAGCGGGTACAATGAGCAGTTCTTC